Below, 21 T cell receptor beta chains from the same sample are listed, as sequenced in a study of human T cells and chemical hapten exposure. TCRdb re-analysed the RACE reads in MiXCR, keeping a single row per CDR3 protein. The sample holds 35,000 to 50,000 distinct CDR3 sequences; around 4% are singletons and the top ten take about 5.6%. Time point of the sample: healthy volunteer bleed at 6 weeks. Unseparated into fractions, whole blood served as the source from which total RNA was extracted. The specimen was whole blood. These receptors were taken from a human donor in good health. Some clones in this sample may be carry-over from other donors' samples.

In its sample, this clonotype was seen many times. The chain uses TRBV28 and TRBJ2-7, with TRBD1 matching 10 bases. The CDR3 contains 15 residues. Per germline, CDR1 MDHEN and CDR2 SYDVKM. V shed 5 bases and J 5 bases; nucleotides not matched to a gene: 9. CDR3 nucleotides: TGTGCCAGCAGTCCCAACCTAGGACAGGGGGACGAGCAGTACTTC. It translates to CASSPNLGQGDEQYF.

This clonotype was picked up many times. The chain employs TRBV5-1 and TRBJ1-1; the match to TRBD1 covers 9 bases. V shed 0 bases and J 7 bases; nucleotides not matched to a gene: 4. This CDR3 has 14 amino acids. The germline V gene has CDR1 SGHRS and CDR2 YFSETQ. CDR3 region: CASSLDRGQVEAFF. In DNA form, the CDR3 reads TGCGCCAGCAGCTTGGACAGGGGGCAGGTTGAAGCTTTCTTT.

This clonotype was seen at least ten times. The chain uses TRBV27 and TRBJ1-6, with 8 bases matching TRBD1. This CDR3 region has 15 residues. V dropped 5 bases and J dropped 14; count of bases not matched to a gene: 14. CDR1 and CDR2 (germline): MNHEY, SMNVEV (reference sequence). The CDR3 reads CASSRGAGGGLALHF. The CDR3 bases are TGTGCCAGCAGTCGGGGGGCAGGGGGCGGTTTGGCCCTCCACTTT.

This clonotype was picked up many times. J is TRBJ2-3 and V is TRBV12-3 or TRBV12-4; 9 bases align to TRBD1. V shed 6 bases, J shed 0 bases, and the junction held 7 bases outside the gene matches. This CDR3 region has 16 residues. CDR3 in DNA: TGTGCCAGCAGCGAGAGGACAGGGGCAAGCACAGATACGCAGTATTTT. Amino acid sequence: CASSERTGASTDTQYF.

This clonotype occurred a few times. The CDR3 loop reads CASSPEGDSGANVLTF. CDR3 in DNA: TGTGCCAGCAGCCCAGAGGGGGACTCTGGGGCCAACGTCCTGACTTTC. The V call is TRBV11-3, the J call TRBJ2-6, with a possible D match to TRBD1 (6 bases). This CDR3 contains 16 residues. The V and J ends lost 5 bases and 0 bases respectively, with 11 bases between them. The germline V gene encodes CDR1 SGHNT and CDR2 YENEEA.

The table lists this clonotype with many counts. This chain connects TRBV6-5 to TRBJ1-2; no clear D. This CDR3 has 14 residues. Trimming left V 10 bases short and J 1 base short, with 16 bases between. Germline V gene sequence: CDR1 MNHEY, CDR2 SVGAGI. CDR3 nucleotides: TGTGCCACCAAAGATGGTGGCCTTAACTATGGCTACACCTTC. Translation: CATKDGGLNYGYTF.

This clonotype has ten or more counts. The V gene is TRBV28, the J gene TRBJ2-3; D remains unclear. The CDR3 spans 18 residues. In germline, CDR1 is MDHEN, CDR2 SYDVKM. V was trimmed by 3 bases and J by 4 bases, leaving 23 bases between them. CDR3 nucleotides: TGTGCCAGCAGTTTTGATTCGGAAACGGGCCGAGAGTCAGATACGCAGTATTTT. Its translation: CASSFDSETGRESDTQYF.

This clonotype was observed at least ten times. CDR3 protein: CSVVRENYGYTF. Written as DNA, the CDR3 is TGCAGCGTTGTACGGGAGAACTATGGCTACACCTTC. The chain links TRBV29-1 to TRBJ1-2; no reliable D call. The CDR3 is 12 residues long. Trimming cost V 4 bases and J 2 bases, with 8 bases left between them. Per germline, CDR1 SQVTM and CDR2 ANQGSEA.

Ten or more counts support this clonotype. The V gene is TRBV28, the J gene TRBJ2-1; 11 bases are a match to TRBD2. Unmatched junction bases numbered 11, after V lost 3 bases and J lost 7 bases. Germline V gene data show CDR1 as MDHEN and CDR2 as SYDVKM. The length of the CDR3 is 17 residues. The CDR3 nucleotides are TGTGCCAGCAGTTTTAGACTAGCGGGAAGGGTGAGGAATGAGCAGTTCTTC. It specifies CASSFRLAGRVRNEQFF. The full variable domain, with the rest looked up from reference TRBV28 and TRBJ2-1, is DVKVTQSSRYLVKRTGEKVFLECVQDMDHENMFWYRQDPGLGLRLIYFSYDVKMKEKGDIPEGYSVSREKKERFSLILESASTNQTSMYLCASSFRLAGRVRNEQFFGPGTRLTVL.

In this sample, this clonotype turned up many times. In nucleotides, the CDR3 is TGTGCCATCAGTGATAGCGGGAGACCGACAGATACGCAGTATTTT. This translates into CAISDSGRPTDTQYF. This chain links TRBV10-3 with TRBJ2-3, with 9 bases lining up with TRBD2. Germline V gives CDR1 ENHRY, CDR2 SYGVKD. This CDR3 has 15 amino acids. J lost 3 bases, V lost 3 bases, and 4 bases had no gene match.

In its sample, this clonotype was seen a few times. This sequence joins TRBV19 and TRBJ2-1; D tentatively fits TRBD1 or TRBD2 (5 bases each). V was cut by 6 bases and J by 4 bases, with 19 bases left in between. The CDR3 length is 16 residues. CDR1 and CDR2 from the germline V gene are LNHDA and SQIVND (reference sequence). The DNA of the CDR3 is TGTGCCAGTAGGCCAACCGGGACGGAGAGATACAATGAGCAGTTCTTC. Translation: CASRPTGTERYNEQFF.

There are many counts of this clonotype. The chain couples TRBV12-3 or TRBV12-4 to TRBJ2-1; 8 nucleotides match TRBD2. With 4 bases clipped from V and 0 bases from J, the junction kept 11 bases outside the gene matches. CDR3 length equals 18 residues. This chain's CDR3 is CASSSKPIAGSSYNEQFF. Here the CDR3 DNA reads TGTGCCAGCAGTTCCAAACCAATAGCGGGGAGCTCCTACAATGAGCAGTTCTTC.

This clonotype was seen many times. The CDR3 sequence: CASSPPREGTDTQYF. CDR3 coding DNA: TGTGCCAGCAGCCCCCCACGAGAGGGGACAGATACGCAGTATTTT. This chain uses TRBV7-9 with TRBJ2-3, with D tentatively TRBD1 or TRBD2 (5 bases each). Between the trimmed V and J ends, which lost 5 bases and 3 bases, there was a span of 15 bases. CDR3 length equals 15 residues. The germline V gene encodes CDR1 SEHNR and CDR2 FQNEAQ (reference sequence). The full variable domain, with the rest looked up from reference TRBV7-9 and TRBJ2-3, is DTGVSQNPRHKITKRGQNVTFRCDPISEHNRLYWYRQTLGQGPEFLTYFQNEAQLEKSRLLSDRFSAERPKGSFSTLEIQRTEQGDSAMYLCASSPPREGTDTQYFGPGTRLTVL.

In this sample, this clonotype turned up many times. This chain uses TRBV7-6 with TRBJ2-5, with TRBD2 matching over 11 bases. Germline V gene sequence: CDR1 SGHVS, CDR2 FNYEAQ. The V gene end was trimmed by 5 bases and the J gene end by 5 bases; junction bases not matched to a gene: 4. This CDR3 contains 14 residues. The CDR3 loop reads CASSQGLAEETQYF. The CDR3 DNA sequence: TGTGCCAGCAGCCAGGGACTAGCGGAGGAGACCCAGTACTTC.

This clonotype was seen repeatedly, ten times or more. The chain has TRBV20-1 and TRBJ1-6; no firm D call. Trimming removed 3 bases from V and 0 bases from J, with 15 bases in between. The CDR3 consists of 17 residues. Germline V lookup: CDR1 DFQATT, CDR2 SNEGSKA (reference sequence). The chain's CDR3 is CSARPVGRNSYNSPLHF. DNA for the CDR3: TGCAGTGCTAGGCCCGTCGGGAGAAACTCCTATAATTCACCCCTCCACTTT.

This clonotype was recorded many times. The chain recombines TRBV20-1 with TRBJ2-7; TRBD2 aligns across 8 bases. Per germline, CDR1 DFQATT and CDR2 SNEGSKA (reference sequence). CDR3 length: 13 amino acids. Trimming cost V 4 bases and J 6 bases; bases outside gene matches: 8. Here the CDR3 reads CSAIPGGPLEQYF. In DNA, the CDR3 is TGCAGTGCTATCCCGGGAGGGCCTCTCGAGCAGTACTTC.

At least ten counts were recorded for this clonotype. The V gene is TRBV10-2, the J gene TRBJ2-7, with 9 bases identical to TRBD2. CDR3 length equals 15 residues. CDR1 and CDR2 from the germline V gene are WSHSY and SAAADI. The trim removed 8 bases at V and 4 bases at J, leaving 12 bases unmatched. The CDR3 sequence is CASGAKREDRYEQYF. The CDR3 nucleotides read TGCGCCAGCGGGGCAAAGCGGGAGGACCGTTACGAGCAGTACTTC.

This clonotype has a count of ten or more. The rearrangement joins TRBV7-9 to TRBJ2-3, with TRBD1 matching over 10 bases. Trimming took 1 base from V and 5 from J; bases not matched to a gene: 0. The CDR3 has 14 amino acids. The V gene's germline CDR1 is SEHNR and CDR2 FQNEAQ (reference sequence). The CDR3: CASSLGDRGDTQYF. Here the CDR3 DNA reads TGTGCCAGCAGCTTAGGGGACAGGGGAGATACGCAGTATTTT.

This sequence joins TRBV3-1 and TRBJ1-5, with TRBD1 identical over 11 bases. V lost 1 base and J lost 5; bases outside the gene matches: 4. CDR3 size: 16 residues. Germline loops: CDR1 LGHDT, CDR2 YNNKEL (reference sequence). CDR3 nucleotides: TGTGCCAGCAGCCAAGGCGGGACAGGGGGTTATCAGCCCCAGCATTTT. It specifies CASSQGGTGGYQPQHF. Variable domain in full (rest from reference TRBV3-1 and TRBJ1-5): DTAVSQTPKYLVTQMGNDKSIKCEQNLGHDTMYWYKQDSKKFLKIMFSYNNKELIINETVPNRFSPKSPDKAHLNLHINSLELGDSAVYFCASSQGGTGGYQPQHFGDGTRLSIL.

This clonotype was recorded many times. This sequence joins TRBV20-1 and TRBJ1-6; 8 positions agree with TRBD1. V was clipped by 1 base and J by 4 bases; unmatched bases: 9. This CDR3 spans 17 amino acids. From germline, CDR1 is DFQATT and CDR2 SNEGSKA (reference sequence). The CDR3 spells CSARAFGQGGYNSPLHF. In DNA, the CDR3 is TGCAGTGCTAGAGCCTTCGGACAGGGTGGTTATAATTCACCCCTCCACTTT.

This clonotype has ten or more counts. The chain is built from TRBV14 and TRBJ2-3, with D perhaps TRBD2 (5 bases). Trimming took 4 bases from V and 5 from J, leaving 10 bases between them. The CDR3 spans 13 residues. CDR1 is SGHDN and CDR2 is FVKESK in the germline V gene. The CDR3 protein is CASSLVAGDTQYF. The CDR3, as DNA: TGTGCCAGCAGCCTAGTGGCGGGAGATACGCAGTATTTT.